A single sample gave rise to the 14 T cell receptor beta chains below, sequenced in a study of blood T cell repertoires in COVID-19. Clones were read by immunoSEQ multiplex PCR, and TCRdb kept only the in-frame ones, dropping some. The sample records approximately 220,000 clones, about four fifths being singletons. The sample consisted of PBMCs or T cells enriched from blood (not recorded which). The receptors were gathered from a woman aged 40-49 years with acute COVID-19.

The rearrangement joins TRBV5-1 to TRBJ2-2; D is uncertain. Trimming removed 7 bases from V and 1 base from J, with 8 bases in between. The CDR3 extends over 13 amino acids. Germline CDR1 is SGHRS and CDR2 is YFSETQ. The CDR3 here is CASRGENTGELFF. CDR3 DNA: TGCGCCAGCCGCGGCGAGAACACCGGGGAGCTGTTTTTT.

This rearrangement joins TRBV11-2 to TRBJ2-1; 11 bases fit TRBD1. This CDR3 region has 12 residues. The V segment lost 5 bases and the J segment 12 bases; nucleotides outside the gene matches: 3. Germline V CDR1 and CDR2: SGHAT, FQNNGV. The CDR3 bases are TGTGCCAGCAGCACTGGGACAGGGGGGCAGTTCTTC. Its protein is CASSTGTGGQFF.

V gene TRBV28 combines with J gene TRBJ1-5; 11 nucleotides agree with TRBD1. The CDR3 length is 18 residues. Trimming at V came to 3 bases and at J to 2 bases, leaving 9 bases not matched to a gene. CDR1 is MDHEN and CDR2 is SYDVKM in the germline V gene. The CDR3 is CASSFPRRTGGGNQPQHF. CDR3 coding DNA: TGTGCCAGCAGTTTCCCACGCCGGACAGGGGGCGGCAATCAGCCCCAGCATTTT. Using reference TRBV28 and TRBJ1-5 for the parts outside the CDR3, the full variable domain is DVKVTQSSRYLVKRTGEKVFLECVQDMDHENMFWYRQDPGLGLRLIYFSYDVKMKEKGDIPEGYSVSREKKERFSLILESASTNQTSMYLCASSFPRRTGGGNQPQHFGDGTRLSIL.

The chain recombines TRBV7-8 with TRBJ2-7, with 10 positions matching TRBD2. Germline values: CDR1 SGHVS, CDR2 FQNEAQ. This CDR3 is built from 14 residues. Trimming cost V 5 bases and J 4 bases; bases outside gene matches: 5. The CDR3 here is CASSMTSGPYEQYF. The DNA of the CDR3 is TGTGCCAGCAGCATGACTAGCGGGCCTTACGAGCAGTACTTC.

This sequence joins TRBV27 and TRBJ1-5, with D tentatively TRBD1 (6 bases). Trimming removed 6 bases at V and 3 bases at J, with 15 bases between. The CDR3 is made up of 15 amino acids. Germline values: CDR1 MNHEY, CDR2 SMNVEV (reference sequence). The CDR3 DNA follows: TGTGCCAGCAGCCGGATTGGGGGCCCCAATCAGCCCCAGCATTTT. Translated: CASSRIGGPNQPQHF.

V and J are TRBV15 and TRBJ2-5, with 7 bases identical to TRBD1. The germline V gene has CDR1 LNHNV and CDR2 YYDKDF (reference sequence). This CDR3 has 15 amino acids. The V and J ends lost 9 bases and 2 bases, in that order; junction bases with no gene match: 12. CDR3: CATTRGPGQQETQYF. The DNA for the CDR3 is TGTGCCACTACGAGGGGACCGGGACAGCAAGAGACCCAGTACTTC.

The J gene is TRBJ2-3, the V gene TRBV2; 9 nucleotides align to TRBD2. Germline-derived CDR1 and CDR2 are SNHLY and FYNNEI. V shed 3 bases, J shed 6 bases, and the junction held 7 bases outside the gene matches. The CDR3 sequence is 15 residues long. The CDR3 loop is CASSEGPSGADTQYF. As DNA, the CDR3 is TGTGCCAGCAGTGAGGGGCCTAGCGGGGCGGATACGCAGTATTTT.

This clone was recorded many times. The chain employs TRBV5-6 and TRBJ2-6, with D possibly TRBD2 on 6 matching bases. Looked up from germline, CDR1 is SGHDT and CDR2 is YYEEEE. This CDR3 is 13 amino acids long. Trimming removed 4 bases at V and 5 bases at J, with 7 bases between. CDR3 in amino acids: CASSLARANVLTF. CDR3 bases: TGTGCCAGCAGCCTAGCGCGGGCCAACGTCCTGACTTTC.

The J gene is TRBJ2-1, the V gene TRBV9; 8 bases fit TRBD2. This CDR3 spans 13 amino acids. The germline V gene has CDR1 SGDLS and CDR2 YYNGEE. With V trimmed by 5 bases and J by 6 bases, 4 bases remained unmatched. The CDR3 DNA reads as TGTGCCAGCAGTGCGGGGGGCCTCAATGAGCAGTTCTTC. Translated: CASSAGGLNEQFF. The complete variable domain, with remaining parts taken from reference TRBV9 and TRBJ2-1, reads DSGVTQTPKHLITATGQRVTLRCSPRSGDLSVYWYQQSLDQGLQFLIQYYNGEERAKGNILERFSAQQFPDLHSELNLSSLELGDSALYFCASSAGGLNEQFFGPGTRLTVL.

This clone was found once. The V call is TRBV6-5, the J call TRBJ2-1; D gene uncertain. V lost 2 bases to trimming and J lost 9 bases, with 11 bases between them. The germline CDR1 and CDR2 sequences are MNHEY and SVGAGI. The CDR3 runs 13 residues. This CDR3 is CASSYERGSEQFF. In DNA form, the CDR3 reads TGTGCCAGCAGTTACGAAAGAGGTTCTGAGCAGTTCTTC.

CDR3 sequence reads: CASRLDRGGDGYTF. The DNA for the CDR3 is TGTGCCAGCAGGTTGGACAGGGGGGGCGATGGCTACACCTTC. The chain is built from TRBV2 and TRBJ1-2, with TRBD1 matching 10 bases. The length of the CDR3 is 14 residues. V lost 6 bases, J lost 6 bases, and 7 bases stayed unmatched. Germline CDR1 SNHLY, CDR2 FYNNEI.

The V and J genes are TRBV7-2 and TRBJ2-6, with TRBD1 matching over 7 bases. Trimming at V came to 5 bases and at J to 0 bases, leaving 7 bases not matched to a gene. The germline V gene encodes CDR1 SGHTA and CDR2 FQGNSA. This CDR3 is 17 amino acids long. The DNA for the CDR3 is TGTGCCAGCAGCGGGGCAGGGGGTTTCTCTGGGGCCAACGTCCTGACTTTC. Translating gives CASSGAGGFSGANVLTF. The full variable domain, its missing parts supplied by reference TRBV7-2 and TRBJ2-6, is GAGVSQSPSNKVTEKGKDVELRCDPISGHTALYWYRQSLGQGLEFLIYFQGNSAPDKSGLPSDRFSAERTGGSVSTLTIQRTQQEDSAVYLCASSGAGGFSGANVLTFGAGSRLTVL.

This clone has a single count. The rearrangement links TRBV9 to TRBJ2-2; 9 nucleotides align to TRBD2. This CDR3 has 17 residues. CDR1 is SGDLS, CDR2 YYNGEE, per germline. V lost 4 bases to trimming and J lost 3 bases; unmatched junction nucleotides: 10. The CDR3 is CASSHPRGTSYTGELFF. DNA of the CDR3: TGTGCCAGCAGCCATCCGAGGGGGACTAGCTACACCGGGGAGCTGTTTTTT. Full variable domain (remainder filled in from reference TRBV9 and TRBJ2-2): DSGVTQTPKHLITATGQRVTLRCSPRSGDLSVYWYQQSLDQGLQFLIQYYNGEERAKGNILERFSAQQFPDLHSELNLSSLELGDSALYFCASSHPRGTSYTGELFFGEGSRLTVL.

Concerning this clone: Within the sample, other DNA sequences also encode this same CDR3. The chain couples TRBV5-1 to TRBJ2-1; 9 bases map to TRBD1. The CDR3 has 14 residues. CDR1 is SGHRS and CDR2 is YFSETQ in the germline V gene. V lost 7 bases, J lost 5 bases, and 7 bases stayed unmatched. Here the CDR3 DNA reads TGCGCCAGCGGGCCGGGACAGGGAGACAATGAGCAGTTCTTC. It codes for CASGPGQGDNEQFF.